This T cell receptor beta chain is from a study of cytomegalovirus exposure and HLA in healthy donors (dated by TCRdb to 2017 to 2019). Notes on the research overall: According to a later analysis, the 100 to 150 validation repertoires were produced on the same platform as the roughly 720 repertoires of the first cohort. In addition to the first cohort of several hundred subjects, a separate validation cohort of about 120 different subjects was used. The study combined high-throughput TCR immunosequencing, statistical association of individual TCRs with disease status, and machine learning to predict cytomegalovirus infection status. The study aimed to test whether signatures of past pathogen exposure could be identified by cataloging public T cell receptors. General study outcomes and caveats: In vitro tests confirmed that three of the cytomegalovirus-associated TCR beta chains recognize cytomegalovirus antigens. A later analysis had no HLA typing for the validation cohort, so co-occurrence there was scored across all 120 or so repertoires. Most TCR sequences were observed very rarely across donors, whereas some public TCRs were present in many individuals. Subsequent analysis determined that TCRs grouped into clusters in the first cohort also showed a tendency toward co-occurrence across the 120 or so validation repertoires, and about 93% of cluster scores exceeded 0. A total of 164 TCR beta chains were listed by the study as associated with cytomegalovirus. According to the authors, the approach could potentially be generalized to other disease states and immunological phenotypes. The classifier was reported to diagnose cytomegalovirus status with high specificity and sensitivity in both the original cohort and the validation cohort.

From cysteine to phenylalanine, the CDR3 is 11 amino acids long. Only CDR3 DNA is held: 33 bases, read in frame from base 1. V and J are truncated by 7 bases and 7 bases respectively, leaving an intervening sequence of 8 bases. Per the germline V gene (reference sequence), MNHEY is the CDR1 and SMNVEV is the CDR2. About this clone: It has no known antigen specificity. Within one base of it there is no much larger clone, and no base qualities were kept.

Separate from the approximately 700-subject first cohort, the validation cohort of roughly 110 subjects was the group to which the donors belonged. The library was obtained by the immunoSEQ multiplex PCR assay. Per the original workflow: A statistical classification framework was built for diagnosing cytomegalovirus status from the catalog of TCR beta chain sequences. TCRdb obtained this table from immuneACCESS and retained in-frame rearrangements with V and J assigned. These tables miss some clones; where compared with another copy, unresolved V genes account for less than half of the shortfall, and the remainder is unexplained. The V and J calls and clone size were taken over from that table, and D and trimming were inferred from the DNA. The sample data list roughly 100,000 clones, and about 88% of these were observed just once. The top ten clonotypes cover approximately 4% of the sample.

This sequence uses TRBV27 and TRBJ2-1, and TRBD1 may be the D gene, going by 6 matching bases. The specimen was PBMCs. The receptor was isolated from a woman aged 18-35 years in good health and CMV-seropositive. The DNA is as follows: TGTGCCAGCACACAGGGAAATGAGCAGTTCTTC. This encodes CASTQGNEQFF.